This entry lists 32 T cell receptor beta chains sequenced from one sample in a study of T cell responses to AZD1222 COVID-19 vaccine. The table came from immunoSEQ multiplex PCR; TCRdb's copy has only in-frame clones and leaves some out. The sample has tens of thousands of clones; 70% to 90% are singletons. Specimen: peripheral blood, collected on day 0 of AZD1222 vaccination. These receptor sequences come from an adult in good health.

V usage is TRBV27 and J usage is TRBJ2-3; D call uncertain. Germline values: CDR1 MNHEY, CDR2 SMNVEV (reference sequence). V dropped 6 bases and J dropped 0 bases, with 7 bases sitting between them. The CDR3 has 13 amino acids. The CDR3 coding sequence is TGTGCCAGCAGGCACATGAGCACAGATACGCAGTATTTT. It codes for CASRHMSTDTQYF.

The rearrangement joins TRBV30 to TRBJ2-7, with D perhaps matching TRBD1 or TRBD2 (5 bases each). Germline CDR1 reads GTSNPN; CDR2 reads SVGIG (reference sequence). The CDR3 covers 12 residues. Trimming removed 0 bases from V and 9 bases from J, with 12 bases in between. The CDR3 reads CAWSVRGSTQYF. DNA for the CDR3: TGTGCCTGGAGTGTTCGGGGCTCAACGCAGTACTTC.

The chain recombines TRBV7-9 with TRBJ2-7, with D hard to call. V lost 3 bases, J lost 5 bases, and 8 bases lay in between. The CDR3 sequence is 12 residues long. Germline V CDR1 and CDR2: SEHNR, FQNEAQ (reference sequence). The CDR3 spells CASSLREHEQYF. In DNA form, the CDR3 reads TGTGCCAGCAGCTTGAGAGAACACGAGCAGTACTTC.

The CDR3 DNA reads TGCGCCAGCAGCGCGGGACACTCGAACACCGGGGAGCTGTTTTTT. Its translation: CASSAGHSNTGELFF. The J gene is TRBJ2-2, the V gene TRBV4-1, with D possibly called TRBD1 or TRBD2 (6 bases each). Per the germline V gene, CDR1 is MGHRA and CDR2 is YSYEKL. Trimming took 5 bases from V and 0 from J, leaving 10 bases between them. The CDR3 extends over 15 amino acids.

The V and J genes are TRBV10-2 and TRBJ2-3, with 8 bases that match TRBD2. The CDR3 contains 13 residues. Germline lookup yields CDR1 WSHSY and CDR2 SAAADI. Trimming removed 10 bases from V and 5 bases from J; junction bases left unmatched: 8. CDR3 DNA sequence: TGCGCCATCAGCACGGGGGGGCAAGATACGCAGTATTTT. Its translation is CAISTGGQDTQYF.

CDR3 sequence: CAWSEQGYTGNTIYF. CDR3 DNA sequence: TGTGCCTGGAGTGAACAGGGTTACACTGGAAACACCATATATTTT. This chain links TRBV30 with TRBJ1-3; tentatively, D is TRBD1 (6 bases). The CDR3 is made up of 15 amino acids. In germline, CDR1 is GTSNPN, CDR2 SVGIG (reference sequence). V lost 1 base and J lost 2, with 12 bases in between.

The chain is built from TRBV7-9 and TRBJ1-2, with 7 bases lining up with TRBD1. The V gene's germline CDR1 is SEHNR and CDR2 FQNEAQ (reference sequence). J gave up 1 base and V 4 bases, and 6 bases lay outside the gene matches. The CDR3 loop spans 15 amino acids. CDR3 in amino acids: CASSWGTELNYGYTF. CDR3 nucleotide sequence: TGTGCCAGCAGCTGGGGGACAGAGCTTAACTATGGCTACACCTTC. Supplemented by reference TRBV7-9 and TRBJ1-2, the full variable domain reads DTGVSQNPRHKITKRGQNVTFRCDPISEHNRLYWYRQTLGQGPEFLTYFQNEAQLEKSRLLSDRFSAERPKGSFSTLEIQRTEQGDSAMYLCASSWGTELNYGYTFGSGTRLTVV.

This chain joins TRBV25-1 and TRBJ2-3, with 8 bases aligning to TRBD1. Germline trimming cut 4 bases from V and 3 bases from J; bases unmatched to any gene: 6. Germline CDR1 MGHDK, CDR2 SYGVNS. The CDR3 totals 15 residues. CDR3 region: CASSGQGRVTDTQYF. CDR3 bases: TGTGCCAGCAGTGGACAGGGGCGGGTAACAGATACGCAGTATTTT.

Details on this clone: Different DNA sequences within this sample yield the same CDR3. The genes are TRBV7-9 and TRBJ2-1, with 9 bases matching TRBD2. The CDR3 runs 14 residues. Germline assignment: CDR1 SEHNR and CDR2 FQNEAQ (reference sequence). J lost 10 bases, V lost 8 bases, and 12 bases had no gene match. The CDR3 nucleotides read TGTGCCAGCCGCGGGGCGGGAGGGGGCAAGGAGCAGTTCTTC. Translated, it gives CASRGAGGGKEQFF.

This clone was seen a few times. The genes are TRBV4-2 and TRBJ2-5; the D gene is possibly TRBD2 (6 bases). Per germline, CDR1 LGHNA and CDR2 YNFKEQ. The CDR3 length is 15 residues. Trimming stripped 1 base from V and 4 bases from J, with 13 bases between. The CDR3 DNA is TGTGCCAGCAGCCAAGGTACCGGGAGAAGAGAGACCCAGTACTTC. It specifies CASSQGTGRRETQYF.

This chain uses TRBV6-5 with TRBJ2-7; D remains ambiguous. The CDR3 runs 13 residues. The V gene lost 6 bases and the J gene lost 6 bases, with 15 bases spanning the gap. Germline CDR1 MNHEY, CDR2 SVGAGI. This CDR3 reads CASSYGPGGEQYF. In DNA, the CDR3 is TGTGCCAGCAGCTACGGACCGGGCGGCGAGCAGTACTTC.

In its sample, this clone was seen a few times. V is TRBV11-3 and J is TRBJ2-7; no firm D call. This CDR3 comprises 13 residues. V lost 1 base, J lost 3 bases, and 7 bases lay in between. Germline V gene lookup returns CDR1 SGHNT and CDR2 YENEEA. CDR3 protein: CASSLGQDYEQYF. For the CDR3, the DNA is TGTGCCAGCAGCTTAGGGCAGGACTACGAGCAGTACTTC.

The chain couples TRBV28 to TRBJ1-4; D gene unclear. Trimming removed 2 bases at V and 0 bases at J, with 7 bases between. Germline V gene data show CDR1 as MDHEN and CDR2 as SYDVKM. CDR3 length equals 15 residues. CDR3 nucleotide sequence: TGTGCCAGCAGTTTAAGCGGGGCAACTAATGAAAAACTGTTTTTT. It translates to CASSLSGATNEKLFF. The variable domain in full, completed from reference TRBV28 and TRBJ1-4, reads DVKVTQSSRYLVKRTGEKVFLECVQDMDHENMFWYRQDPGLGLRLIYFSYDVKMKEKGDIPEGYSVSREKKERFSLILESASTNQTSMYLCASSLSGATNEKLFFGSGTQLSVL.

The J gene is TRBJ1-5, the V gene TRBV6-5; 10 bases match TRBD1. The CDR3 has 15 amino acids. V lost 0 bases, J lost 10 bases, and 6 bases stayed unmatched. The germline CDR1 and CDR2 sequences are MNHEY and SVGAGI. The CDR3 DNA is TGTGCCAGCAGTTACTCCGGACAGGGGGGAAATCCCCAGCATTTT. It translates to CASSYSGQGGNPQHF.

The V call is TRBV7-9, the J call TRBJ2-7; the match to TRBD2 covers 12 bases. The CDR3 has 16 amino acids. J lost 6 bases, V lost 5 bases, and 11 bases had no gene match. Germline V gene data show CDR1 as SEHNR and CDR2 as FQNEAQ (reference sequence). The CDR3 loop is CASSQATSGSGVEQYF. The CDR3 DNA sequence: TGTGCCAGCAGCCAGGCGACTAGCGGGAGTGGCGTCGAGCAGTACTTC.

The CDR3 sequence is CASGLDPGTGKNTEAFF. In nucleotides, the CDR3 is TGTGCTAGTGGTTTGGATCCAGGGACAGGCAAGAACACTGAAGCTTTCTTT. The V gene is TRBV12-5, the J gene TRBJ1-1; 8 positions agree with TRBD1. Germline V gene lookup returns CDR1 LGHNT and CDR2 FRNRAP. The junction had 8 bases not matched to a gene; V was cut back by 1 base and J by 1 base. The CDR3 extends over 17 amino acids.

The chain is built from TRBV28 and TRBJ2-7; D is possibly TRBD1 (5 bases). V was clipped by 2 bases and J by 6 bases, with 11 bases between them. The CDR3 loop spans 13 amino acids. Per germline, CDR1 MDHEN and CDR2 SYDVKM. CDR3 nucleotides: TGTGCCAGCAGTTTAGCAGGGCCTAGCGAGCAGTACTTC. Translating it yields CASSLAGPSEQYF. Filled out from reference TRBV28 and TRBJ2-7, the complete variable domain reads DVKVTQSSRYLVKRTGEKVFLECVQDMDHENMFWYRQDPGLGLRLIYFSYDVKMKEKGDIPEGYSVSREKKERFSLILESASTNQTSMYLCASSLAGPSEQYFGPGTRLTVT.

The chain links TRBV30 to TRBJ1-6, with TRBD1 as a possible D gene (5 bases). Germline lookup yields CDR1 GTSNPN and CDR2 SVGIG (reference sequence). Trimming cost V 3 bases and J 0 bases, with 12 bases left between them. This CDR3 contains 16 residues. CDR3 bases: TGTGCCTGGAGCGGGGGTGCGGGCTCCTATAATTCACCCCTCCACTTT. Residues: CAWSGGAGSYNSPLHF.

The V and J genes are TRBV30 and TRBJ1-2; D call uncertain. This CDR3 comprises 14 residues. V shed 3 bases and J shed 4 bases, with 15 bases lying between them. Per the germline V gene, CDR1 is GTSNPN and CDR2 is SVGIG (reference sequence). CDR3 in DNA: TGTGCCTGGAGCGGTAGTACAATGGCCTATGGCTACACCTTC. Its translation is CAWSGSTMAYGYTF.

In its sample, this clone was seen once. The genes are TRBV6-5 and TRBJ1-2; the D is unclear. CDR3 size: 12 residues. The germline CDR1 and CDR2 sequences are MNHEY and SVGAGI. V was trimmed by 4 bases and J by 2 bases, leaving 5 bases between them. The CDR3 DNA reads TGTGCCAGCAGTTCTCGAAACTATGGCTACACCTTC. This sequence encodes CASSSRNYGYTF.

In DNA, the CDR3 is TGTGCCAGCTTAAGGACTGTGGGCCCCTACGAGCAGTACTTC. Translated: CASLRTVGPYEQYF. This sequence joins TRBV6-5 and TRBJ2-7; weak D call: TRBD2 (5 bases). CDR1 is MNHEY and CDR2 is SVGAGI in the germline V gene. Trimming cost V 8 bases and J 2 bases, with 16 bases left between them. The CDR3 runs 14 residues.

The V and J genes are TRBV7-9 and TRBJ1-2; TRBD1 matches at 8 bases. V was pared by 6 bases and J by 4 bases, with 13 bases of the junction left unmatched. Germline V gene sequence: CDR1 SEHNR, CDR2 FQNEAQ (reference sequence). This CDR3 spans 16 amino acids. The CDR3 DNA reads as TGTGCCAGCAGTTTTATACAAGGACAGGGAGGCTATGGCTACACCTTC. As protein: CASSFIQGQGGYGYTF. The variable domain in full, with the rest retrieved from reference TRBV7-9 and TRBJ1-2, is DTGVSQNPRHKITKRGQNVTFRCDPISEHNRLYWYRQTLGQGPEFLTYFQNEAQLEKSRLLSDRFSAERPKGSFSTLEIQRTEQGDSAMYLCASSFIQGQGGYGYTFGSGTRLTVV.

The rearrangement links TRBV10-1 to TRBJ2-1; D is ambiguous. Trimming stripped 7 bases from V and 8 bases from J, with 15 bases between. Per the germline V gene, CDR1 is WNHNN and CDR2 is SYGVQD (reference sequence). This CDR3 region has 13 residues. Written as DNA, the CDR3 is TGCGCCAGCAATCGGCGTCCTAGGGATGAGCAGTTCTTC. Translating it yields CASNRRPRDEQFF.

This clone has only a few counts. V usage is TRBV12-3 or TRBV12-4 and J usage is TRBJ2-1; 7 nucleotides agree with TRBD1. The CDR3 length is 12 residues. The V gene end was trimmed by 6 bases and the J gene end by 11 bases; junction bases not matched to a gene: 7. The CDR3 spells CASSEMTGKQFF. DNA of the CDR3: TGTGCCAGCAGCGAAATGACAGGGAAGCAGTTCTTC.

The chain recombines TRBV5-1 with TRBJ2-1, with D perhaps assigned TRBD1 or TRBD2 (5 bases each). Germline values: CDR1 SGHRS, CDR2 YFSETQ. The germline V and J ends were trimmed by 0 bases and 3 bases, with 13 bases remaining between them. The CDR3 extends over 16 amino acids. CDR3 loop: CASSLAGPGIYNEQFF. The DNA of the CDR3 is TGCGCCAGCAGCTTGGCGGGGCCGGGGATCTACAATGAGCAGTTCTTC.

CDR3 in DNA: TGTGCCCACGCCGCGCTGCACGGCACCGGGGAGCTGTTTTTT. This translates into CAHAALHGTGELFF. J is TRBJ2-2 and V is TRBV6-5; no firm D call. The CDR3 is 14 residues long. CDR1 is MNHEY, CDR2 SVGAGI, per germline. V lost 11 bases to trimming and J lost 4 bases, with 17 bases between them.

The chain combines TRBV7-8 with TRBJ1-6; D remains unclear. The CDR3 is 15 residues long. The germline V and J ends were trimmed by 6 bases and 9 bases, with 18 bases remaining between them. Germline loops: CDR1 SGHVS, CDR2 FQNEAQ. In DNA, the CDR3 is TGTGCCAGCAGTCTGATCCCGGGAGGGAGTTCACCCCTCCACTTT. This codes for CASSLIPGGSSPLHF. The full variable domain, its missing parts supplied by reference TRBV7-8 and TRBJ1-6, is GAGVSQSPRYKVAKRGQDVALRCDPISGHVSLFWYQQALGQGPEFLTYFQNEAQLDKSGLPSDRFFAERPEGSVSTLKIQRTQQEDSAVYLCASSLIPGGSSPLHFGNGTRLTVT.

This rearrangement joins TRBV6-2 or TRBV6-3 to TRBJ2-7; 9 bases map to TRBD1. With V trimmed by 0 bases and J by 3 bases, 15 bases remained unmatched. Germline values: CDR1 MNHEY, CDR2 SVGEGT. The CDR3 sequence is 19 residues long. CDR3 amino acids: CASSYSLRGTGGADYEQYF. The CDR3 DNA is TGTGCCAGCAGTTACTCACTACGGGGAACAGGGGGCGCCGACTACGAGCAGTACTTC.

The chain uses TRBV4-2 and TRBJ1-1, with no clear D. The length of the CDR3 is 14 residues. Deletions cut 0 bases from V and 7 bases from J, with 12 bases between. Germline values: CDR1 LGHNA, CDR2 YNFKEQ. The CDR3 is CASSQDTGAYEAFF. The CDR3 DNA follows: TGTGCCAGCAGCCAAGATACGGGTGCGTATGAAGCTTTCTTT.

CDR3 DNA sequence: TGCAGTGTAACCGGGGAGACCCAGTACTTC. As protein: CSVTGETQYF. This rearrangement joins TRBV20-1 to TRBJ2-5; D is undetermined. With 7 bases removed from V and 5 bases from J, the gap between germline ends came to 8 bases. Germline assignment: CDR1 DFQATT and CDR2 SNEGSKA (reference sequence). The CDR3 is made up of 10 amino acids.

The chain combines TRBV15 with TRBJ2-2, with 10 bases lining up with TRBD2. Germline assignment: CDR1 LNHNV and CDR2 YYDKDF (reference sequence). The CDR3 length is 18 residues. V shed 3 bases and J 5 bases; nucleotides not matched to a gene: 12. As DNA, the CDR3 is TGTGCCACCAGCAGGGCTCTCTCTAGCGGGAGTCGGACCGGGGAGCTGTTTTTT. Translation: CATSRALSSGSRTGELFF.

This clone turned up a few times. The rearrangement uses TRBV30 and TRBJ1-2; 9 bases align to TRBD1. The CDR3 loop spans 11 amino acids. Germline lookup yields CDR1 GTSNPN and CDR2 SVGIG (reference sequence). V dropped 5 bases and J dropped 8; count of bases not matched to a gene: 3. Written as DNA, the CDR3 is TGTGCCTGGGGACAGGGGAGGGGCTACACCTTC. It translates to CAWGQGRGYTF.